Here is one TCR beta chain with its context. Germline trimming cut 7 bases from V and 4 bases from J; bases unmatched to any gene: 5. Germline V CDR1 and CDR2: MNHNY, SVGAGI (reference sequence). The CDR3 sequence is 14 residues long. Researchers ran the PCR with 60 Vbeta and 13 Jbeta primers. Generated by immunoSEQ multiplex PCR, the TCRdb table keeps only in-frame clones and is missing some. The top ten clones hold roughly 1.8% of a sample with about 140,000 clones, over 65% of them seen once. These data are taken from a study of cytomegalovirus exposure and HLA in healthy donors. As for the donors, each was a healthy bone marrow donor.

The J gene is TRBJ2-2, the V gene TRBV6-6; 8 nucleotides align to TRBD1. The sequenced sample consisted of PBMCs. This TCR was sampled from a female donor in good health and CMV-seropositive. CDR3 sequence reads: CASKPGQVTGELFF. The CDR3 region has the DNA TGTGCCAGCAAACCGGGACAGGTCACCGGGGAGCTGTTTTTT.